This T cell receptor (beta chain) appears in the sequencing data of a study of T-cell memory formation after mild COVID-19. Study details: TCR clusters were mostly confined to one donor each. Overall study results and limits: Cross-reactive memory apparently joined, as some responding clones appeared in pre-infection memory. Balance between CD4 and CD8 was seen in clones contracting day 15 to 85, and a CD4+ lean was seen in later expanders. For contracting clones, CD4+ ones sat mainly in CM and EM, CD8+ in EMRA.

TCRdb called the 5' RACE reads again in MiXCR, with one record for every CDR3 protein. Among 90,000 to 120,000 distinct CDR3 sequences, roughly a sixth were seen once, and the ten largest hold 5% to 7%. Note on this clonotype: Antigen: not known.

The CDR3 is 16 residues long. Germline V lookup: CDR1 SGDLS, CDR2 YYNGEE. V lost 0 bases and J 4 bases, leaving 14 bases between the germline ends. The chain combines TRBV9 with TRBJ1-3; the D is unclear. The sequencing input was PBMCs or a T cell subset sorted from them (not recorded which). This clonotype was sampled from a man between 18 and 35 years old who had mild COVID-19 (a few samples of this study predate the infection). Cell type and time point are not known. CDR3 amino acids: CASSVGGSRSGNTIYF. The CDR3 bases are TGTGCCAGCAGCGTAGGAGGAAGCCGATCCGGAAACACCATATATTTT.